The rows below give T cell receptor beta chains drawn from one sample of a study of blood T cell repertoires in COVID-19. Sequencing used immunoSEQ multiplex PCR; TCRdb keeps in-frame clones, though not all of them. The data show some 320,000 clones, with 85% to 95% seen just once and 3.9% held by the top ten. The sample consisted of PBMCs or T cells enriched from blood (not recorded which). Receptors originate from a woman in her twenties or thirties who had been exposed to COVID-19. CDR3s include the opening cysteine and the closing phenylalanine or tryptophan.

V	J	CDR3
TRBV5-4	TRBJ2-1	CASGTGTSNYNEQFF
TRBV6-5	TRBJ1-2	CASRKGTGNRPGYTF
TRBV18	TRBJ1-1	CASSPEPSGEKAFF
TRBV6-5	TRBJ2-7	CASSYDRGHEQYF
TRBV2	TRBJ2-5	CASRANSGETQYF
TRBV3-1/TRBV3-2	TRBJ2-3	CASSRRAVTDTQYF
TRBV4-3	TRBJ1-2	CASSQGTRGNYGYTF
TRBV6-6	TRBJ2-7	CASRKPGQGPPYEQYF
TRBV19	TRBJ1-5	CASSRQVISSNQPQHF
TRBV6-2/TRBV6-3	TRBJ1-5	CASSYGSAEGRQPQHF
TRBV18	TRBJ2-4	CASSPSVGTSGGTKNIQYF
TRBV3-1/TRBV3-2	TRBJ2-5	CASSPWTSGGLQETQYF
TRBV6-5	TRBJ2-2	CASSQGSHPGELFF
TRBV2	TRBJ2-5	CASSGLAGPVETQYF
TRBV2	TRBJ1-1	CASNGAGGMNTEAFF
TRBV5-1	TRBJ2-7	CASSLGQDSYEQYF
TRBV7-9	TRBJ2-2	CASSLRGTSLNTGELFF
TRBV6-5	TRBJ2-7	CASSLYEQYF
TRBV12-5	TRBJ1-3	CASGPAKTGSGNTIYF
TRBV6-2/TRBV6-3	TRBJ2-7	CASSLQDYEQYFGPTDHEQYF
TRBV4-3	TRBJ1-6	CASSQETPGHDNSPLHF
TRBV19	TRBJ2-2	CASSIGGHPNTGELFF
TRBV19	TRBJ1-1	CASSTGQMNTEAFF
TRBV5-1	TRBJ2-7	CASSLELPYEQYF
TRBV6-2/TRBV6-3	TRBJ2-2	CASSYAGQGGREELFF
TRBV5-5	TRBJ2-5	CASGRVGETQYF
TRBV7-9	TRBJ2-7	CASSSSSLDRVYEQYF
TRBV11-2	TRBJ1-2	CASSLAGAEGYTF
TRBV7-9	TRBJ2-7	CASSRPGHLPEQYF
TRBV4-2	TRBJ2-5	CASSQDGSQRETQYF
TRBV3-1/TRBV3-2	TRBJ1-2	CASSHQGVQYGYTF
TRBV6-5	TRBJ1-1	CASRIGGGTEAFF
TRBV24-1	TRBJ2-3	CATGSGTGALFSTDTQYF
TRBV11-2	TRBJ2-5	CASSVRSRGKETQYF
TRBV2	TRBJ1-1	CASSREGPLQNTEAFF
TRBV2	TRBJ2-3	CASSRDRYADTQYF
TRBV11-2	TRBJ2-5	CASSLIGPLKETQYF
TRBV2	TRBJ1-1	CASSDNPTIRTEAFF
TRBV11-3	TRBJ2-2	CASSLGQGEDGELFF
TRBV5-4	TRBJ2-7	CASSRGQGFESYEQYF
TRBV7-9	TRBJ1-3	CASSLPAGRGGNTIYF
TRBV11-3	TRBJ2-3	CASSSERHPTDTQYF
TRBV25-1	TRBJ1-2	CASSGGVRAAGYTF
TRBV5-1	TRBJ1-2	CASSLKTGNYGYTF
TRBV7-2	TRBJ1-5	CASSLDRGQPQHF
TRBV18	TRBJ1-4	CASSPGQGNEKLFF
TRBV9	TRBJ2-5	CASSVASGGKETQYF
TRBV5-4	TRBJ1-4	CASSSGGPTNEKLFF
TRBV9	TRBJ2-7	CASSDRAGYEQYF
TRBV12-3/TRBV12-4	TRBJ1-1	CANQGENTEAFF
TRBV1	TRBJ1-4	CTRTPGQGYEKLFF
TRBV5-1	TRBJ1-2	CASSLGSGTAYGYTF
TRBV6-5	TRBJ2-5	CASSYSGSRETQYF
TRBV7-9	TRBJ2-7	CASSLFPGAYEQYF
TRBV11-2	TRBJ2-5	CASSLSGGRETQYF
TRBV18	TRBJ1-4	CASSPPQGRNEKLFF
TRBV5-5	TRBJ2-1	CASSLEGQGVEQFF
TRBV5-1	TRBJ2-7	CASSAESYEQYF
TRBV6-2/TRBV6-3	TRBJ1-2	CASSPFGSNYGYTF
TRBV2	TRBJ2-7	CASSIPSGDYEQYF